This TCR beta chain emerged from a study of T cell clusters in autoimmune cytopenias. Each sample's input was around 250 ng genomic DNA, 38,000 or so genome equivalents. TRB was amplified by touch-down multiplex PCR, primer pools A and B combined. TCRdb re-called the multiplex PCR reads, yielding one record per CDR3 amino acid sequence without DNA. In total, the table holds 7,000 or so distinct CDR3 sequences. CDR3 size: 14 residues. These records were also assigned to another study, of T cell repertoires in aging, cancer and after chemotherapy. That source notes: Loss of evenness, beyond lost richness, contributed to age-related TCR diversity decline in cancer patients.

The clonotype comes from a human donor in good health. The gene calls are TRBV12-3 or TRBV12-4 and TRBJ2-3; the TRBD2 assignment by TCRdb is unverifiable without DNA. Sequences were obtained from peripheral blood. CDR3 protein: CASSVAGGRDTQYF.